What follows are 18 T cell receptor beta chains derived from one specimen sequenced in a study of blood T cell repertoires in COVID-19 (dated by TCRdb to about 2020). The library was produced with the immunoSEQ multiplex PCR assay. Here the immuneACCESS table is served through TCRdb, limited to in-frame sequences with V and J called. Missing clones are a known gap in these copies; in checked studies unresolved V genes cover under half, and the rest lacks a known reason. This sample gives some 60,000 clones in total; around 84% of them show up just once. Roughly 1% of the sample is taken by the ten largest. The sample taken for sequencing was peripheral blood. The receptors here all came from a man aged 65-85 years with acute or convalescent COVID-19.

The rearrangement joins TRBV23-1 to TRBJ1-5, with TRBD1 matching over 7 bases. TRBV23-1 is an ORF; its function is uncertain. The CDR3 runs to 18 residues. Losses at the gene ends were 4 bases for V and 0 bases for J; bases not matched to a gene: 12. CDR3 nucleotides: TGCGCCAGCAGTCTGGGCAGGGGGACATCCCTTAGCAATCAGCCCCAGCATTTT. Protein sequence: CASSLGRGTSLSNQPQHF.

The genes are TRBV10-1 and TRBJ1-1; the D gene is possibly TRBD1 (5 bases). CDR3 size: 15 residues. V shed 7 bases and J shed 0 bases, with 15 bases lying between them. The germline V gene has CDR1 WNHNN and CDR2 SYGVQD (reference sequence). This CDR3 is CASKGCIHMNTEAFF. CDR3 DNA sequence: TGCGCCAGCAAGGGGTGCATCCATATGAACACTGAAGCTTTCTTT.

The V call is TRBV28, the J call TRBJ1-1; no clear D. Germline V gene data show CDR1 as MDHEN and CDR2 as SYDVKM. The CDR3 extends over 11 amino acids. Deletions cut 2 bases from V and 9 bases from J, with 7 bases between. CDR3 nucleotides: TGTGCCAGCAGTTTAGGGAGGAAAGCTTTCTTT. It specifies CASSLGRKAFF.

The rearrangement uses TRBV5-6 and TRBJ2-5, with D perhaps TRBD2 (5 bases). Germline V gene data show CDR1 as SGHDT and CDR2 as YYEEEE. CDR3 length: 16 amino acids. Trimming took off 0 bases at V and 2 bases at J, with 14 bases between the two ends. The CDR3 reads CASSLEFTGKQETQYF. The CDR3 DNA reads as TGTGCCAGCAGCTTGGAATTCACGGGGAAACAAGAGACCCAGTACTTC.

The chain is built from TRBV11-3 and TRBJ2-5; TRBD2 might be the D (5 bases). V was shortened by 5 bases and J by 5 bases, with 9 bases between the two germline ends. This CDR3 has 12 residues. Germline V gives CDR1 SGHNT, CDR2 YENEEA. The CDR3 loop reads CASSIRGETQYF. The CDR3, as DNA: TGTGCCAGCAGCATTAGAGGGGAGACCCAGTACTTC.

The chain couples TRBV6-4 to TRBJ1-2; a possible D gene is TRBD1 (5 bases). There are 14 residues in the CDR3. Germline V lookup: CDR1 MRHNA, CDR2 SNTAGT. Trimming left V 0 bases short and J 7 bases short, with 12 bases between. CDR3 coding DNA: TGTGCCAGCAGTGACTCTAGGGGCAAGAGTGGCTACACCTTC. Translating gives CASSDSRGKSGYTF.

This clone was counted a single time. J is TRBJ2-1 and V is TRBV3-1 (or the pseudogene TRBV3-2), with D tentatively TRBD2 (5 bases). The CDR3 runs to 13 residues. Germline CDR1 and CDR2: LGHDT and YNNKEL (reference sequence). V gave up 4 bases and J gave up 3 bases, with 7 bases separating them. The CDR3 DNA is TGTGCCAGCAGCCCCGGGGTCTACAATGAGCAGTTCTTC. This sequence encodes CASSPGVYNEQFF.

The chain uses TRBV27 and TRBJ2-7; 7 nucleotides align to TRBD1. The V and J ends lost 2 bases and 3 bases, in that order; junction bases with no gene match: 4. Germline-derived CDR1 and CDR2 are MNHEY and SMNVEV (reference sequence). There are 14 residues in the CDR3. CDR3 protein: CASSLLRDSYEQYF. In nucleotides, the CDR3 is TGTGCCAGCAGTTTACTACGGGACAGCTACGAGCAGTACTTC.

This clone turned up a few times. The chain links TRBV6-5 to TRBJ1-5; 8 nucleotides match TRBD1. The CDR3 totals 15 residues. From germline, CDR1 is MNHEY and CDR2 SVGAGI. After removal of 5 bases from V and 7 bases from J, the junction contained 10 bases not matched to a gene. CDR3 protein: CASSRTGGVGQPQHF. Here the CDR3 DNA reads TGTGCCAGCAGTCGCACAGGGGGTGTCGGACAGCCCCAGCATTTT.

This clone has only a few counts. The V call is TRBV10-2, the J call TRBJ2-1; D is ambiguous. Germline CDR1 and CDR2: WSHSY and SAAADI. V dropped 5 bases and J dropped 4 bases, with 9 bases sitting between them. The CDR3 is 13 amino acids. In DNA form, the CDR3 reads TGCGCCAGCAGTCAACTGCTATACAATGAGCAGTTCTTC. This codes for CASSQLLYNEQFF.

This clone has just one count. The J gene is TRBJ2-5, the V gene TRBV2; D might be TRBD1 (5 bases). Germline values: CDR1 SNHLY, CDR2 FYNNEI. The CDR3 has 12 residues. With 4 bases removed from V and 2 bases from J, the gap between germline ends came to 5 bases. DNA of the CDR3: TGTGCCAGCAGTGGACAGCAAGAGACCCAGTACTTC. Its protein product is CASSGQQETQYF.

This clone was observed a single time. The chain combines TRBV11-2 with TRBJ2-1, with D maybe TRBD2 (5 bases). Germline V gives CDR1 SGHAT, CDR2 FQNNGV. This CDR3 is built from 17 residues. V was clipped by 5 bases and J by 2 bases, with 19 bases between them. The CDR3 loop reads CASSHLGREATYNEQFF. The CDR3 bases are TGTGCCAGCAGCCATCTGGGTCGGGAAGCAACCTACAATGAGCAGTTCTTC.

V usage is TRBV19 and J usage is TRBJ1-4; 8 positions agree with TRBD1. Germline-derived CDR1 and CDR2 are LNHDA and SQIVND (reference sequence). V lost 5 bases, J lost 8 bases, and 4 bases stayed unmatched. This CDR3 contains 13 residues. The CDR3, as DNA: TGTGCCAGTAGTCAGCCAGGGGGCGAAAAACTGTTTTTT. Protein: CASSQPGGEKLFF.

This chain uses TRBV6-5 with TRBJ1-2; 8 nucleotides match TRBD1. The CDR3 loop spans 14 amino acids. The germline gives CDR1 MNHEY, CDR2 SVGAGI. With V trimmed by 0 bases and J by 7 bases, 4 bases remained unmatched. The CDR3 coding sequence is TGTGCCAGCAGTTACTCAGCAGGGGGCGTTGGCTACACCTTC. It translates to CASSYSAGGVGYTF.

The gene calls are TRBV6-2 or TRBV6-3 and TRBJ2-7; possibly TRBD1 for D (6 bases). The V end was cut by 2 bases, the J end by 1 base, with 18 bases between. Per germline, CDR1 MNHEY and CDR2 SVGEGT. This CDR3 comprises 17 residues. CDR3 in amino acids: CASSYPNGTNWSYEQYF. DNA for the CDR3: TGTGCCAGCAGTTACCCTAATGGGACAAACTGGTCCTACGAGCAGTACTTC.

V and J are TRBV6-4 and TRBJ2-3, with 9 bases that match TRBD1. After removal of 3 bases from V and 2 bases from J, the junction contained 3 bases not matched to a gene. CDR1 is MRHNA, CDR2 SNTAGT, per germline. CDR3 size: 15 residues. The CDR3 region is CASSERDRATDTQYF. The CDR3 coding sequence is TGTGCCAGCAGTGAAAGGGACAGGGCCACAGATACGCAGTATTTT.

The genes are TRBV7-9 and TRBJ2-7; tentatively, D is TRBD1 (5 bases). Germline assignment: CDR1 SEHNR and CDR2 FQNEAQ (reference sequence). This CDR3 comprises 14 residues. The V and J ends lost 1 base and 5 bases respectively, with 12 bases between them. CDR3 nucleotides: TGTGCCAGCAGCTTAGGGCAGGGAACCCACGAGCAGTACTTC. It yields the protein CASSLGQGTHEQYF.

This clone showed up just once. This rearrangement joins TRBV19 to TRBJ1-6; no reliable D call. Germline CDR1 LNHDA, CDR2 SQIVND (reference sequence). The CDR3 covers 15 residues. V lost 4 bases, J lost 7 bases, and 14 bases lay in between. CDR3 sequence: CASSSGWQSNSPLHF. Here the CDR3 DNA reads TGTGCCAGTAGTAGCGGTTGGCAGTCAAATTCACCCCTCCACTTT.